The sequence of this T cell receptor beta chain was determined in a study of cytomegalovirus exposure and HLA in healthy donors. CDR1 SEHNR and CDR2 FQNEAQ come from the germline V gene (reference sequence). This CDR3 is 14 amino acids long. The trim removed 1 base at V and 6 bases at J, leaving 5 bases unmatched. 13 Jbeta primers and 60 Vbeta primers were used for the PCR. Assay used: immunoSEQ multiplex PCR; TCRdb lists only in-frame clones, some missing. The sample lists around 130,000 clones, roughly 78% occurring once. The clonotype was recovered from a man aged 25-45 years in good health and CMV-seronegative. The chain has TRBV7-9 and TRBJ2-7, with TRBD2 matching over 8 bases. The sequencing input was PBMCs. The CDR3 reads CASSLVISGTEQYF. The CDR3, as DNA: TGTGCCAGCAGCTTAGTGATTAGCGGGACCGAGCAGTACTTC.